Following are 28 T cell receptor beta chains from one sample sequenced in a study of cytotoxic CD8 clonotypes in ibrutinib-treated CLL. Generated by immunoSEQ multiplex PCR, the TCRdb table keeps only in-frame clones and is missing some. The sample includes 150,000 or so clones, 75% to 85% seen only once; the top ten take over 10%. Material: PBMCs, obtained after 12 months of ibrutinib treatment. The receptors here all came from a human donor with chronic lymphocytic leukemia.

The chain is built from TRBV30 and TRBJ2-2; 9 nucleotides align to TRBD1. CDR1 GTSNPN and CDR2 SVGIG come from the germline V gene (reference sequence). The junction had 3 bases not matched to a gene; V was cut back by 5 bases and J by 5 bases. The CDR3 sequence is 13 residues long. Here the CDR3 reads CAWGTGITGELFF. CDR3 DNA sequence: TGTGCCTGGGGGACAGGGATTACCGGGGAGCTGTTTTTT.

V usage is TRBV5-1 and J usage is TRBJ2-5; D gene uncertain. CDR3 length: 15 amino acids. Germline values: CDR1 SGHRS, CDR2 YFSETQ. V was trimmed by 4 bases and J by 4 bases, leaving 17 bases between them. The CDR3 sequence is CASSQQLGISETQYF. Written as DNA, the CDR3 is TGCGCCAGCAGCCAACAGTTAGGCATCTCAGAGACCCAGTACTTC.

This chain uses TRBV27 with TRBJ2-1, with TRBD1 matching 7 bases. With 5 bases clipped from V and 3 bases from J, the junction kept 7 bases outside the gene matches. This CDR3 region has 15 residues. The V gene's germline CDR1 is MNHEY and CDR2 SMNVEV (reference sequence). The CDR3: CASSPGQWSYNEQFF. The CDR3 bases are TGTGCCAGCAGTCCGGGACAGTGGAGCTACAATGAGCAGTTCTTC.

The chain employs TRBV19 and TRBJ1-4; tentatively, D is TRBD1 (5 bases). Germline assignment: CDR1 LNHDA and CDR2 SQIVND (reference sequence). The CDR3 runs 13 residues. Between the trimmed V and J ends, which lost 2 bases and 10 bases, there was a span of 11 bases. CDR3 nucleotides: TGTGCCAGTAGTATATTGCGGGGGGTAAAACTGTTTTTT. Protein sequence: CASSILRGVKLFF.

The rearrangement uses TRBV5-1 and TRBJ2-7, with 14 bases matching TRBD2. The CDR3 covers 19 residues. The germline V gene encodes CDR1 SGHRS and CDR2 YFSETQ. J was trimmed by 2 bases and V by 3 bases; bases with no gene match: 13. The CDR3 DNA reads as TGCGCCAGCAGCTCAATAGGGACTAGCGGGAGTGAGCTAACCTACGAGCAGTACTTC. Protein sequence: CASSSIGTSGSELTYEQYF.

The CDR3 loop is CATSRGTSGSGGELFF. CDR3 bases: TGTGCCACCAGCAGAGGAACTAGCGGGAGCGGCGGGGAGCTGTTTTTT. The gene calls are TRBV15 and TRBJ2-2, with 11 positions matching TRBD2. V trimming: 1 base; J trimming: 7 bases; junction bases outside the gene matches: 5. Germline V lookup: CDR1 LNHNV, CDR2 YYDKDF (reference sequence). The CDR3 covers 16 residues. Variable domain in full (rest from reference TRBV15 and TRBJ2-2): DAMVIQNPRYQVTQFGKPVTLSCSQTLNHNVMYWYQQKSSQAPKLLFHYYDKDFNNEADTPDNFQSRRPNTSFCFLDIRSPGLGDTAMYLCATSRGTSGSGGELFFGEGSRLTVL.

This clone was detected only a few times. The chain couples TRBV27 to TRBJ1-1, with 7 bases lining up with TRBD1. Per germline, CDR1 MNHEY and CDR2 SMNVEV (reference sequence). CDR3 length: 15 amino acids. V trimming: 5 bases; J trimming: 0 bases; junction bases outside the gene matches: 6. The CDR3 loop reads CASSPRQGMNTEAFF. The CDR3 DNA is TGTGCCAGCAGTCCGAGACAGGGCATGAACACTGAAGCTTTCTTT.

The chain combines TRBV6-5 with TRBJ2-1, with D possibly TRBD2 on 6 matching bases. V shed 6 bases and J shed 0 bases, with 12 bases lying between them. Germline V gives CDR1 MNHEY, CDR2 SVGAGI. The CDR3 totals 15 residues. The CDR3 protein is CASRILASSYNEQFF. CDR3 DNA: TGTGCCAGCAGAATACTAGCTTCCTCCTACAATGAGCAGTTCTTC.

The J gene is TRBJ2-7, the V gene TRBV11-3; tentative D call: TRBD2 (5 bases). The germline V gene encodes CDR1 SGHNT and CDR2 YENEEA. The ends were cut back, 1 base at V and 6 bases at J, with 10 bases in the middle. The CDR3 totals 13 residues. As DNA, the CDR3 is TGTGCCAGCAGCTTAGTTCTAGGGAGCGAGCAGTACTTC. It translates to CASSLVLGSEQYF.

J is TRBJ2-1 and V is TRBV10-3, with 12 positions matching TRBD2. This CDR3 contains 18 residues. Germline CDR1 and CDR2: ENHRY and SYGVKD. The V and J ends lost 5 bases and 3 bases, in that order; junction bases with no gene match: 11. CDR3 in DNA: TGTGCCATCAGTCAAGCACCAGGACTAGCGGGACTCTACAATGAGCAGTTCTTC. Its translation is CAISQAPGLAGLYNEQFF.

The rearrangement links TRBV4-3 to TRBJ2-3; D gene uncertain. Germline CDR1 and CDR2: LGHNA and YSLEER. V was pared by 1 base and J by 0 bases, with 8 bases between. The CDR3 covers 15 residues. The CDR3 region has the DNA TGCGCCAGCAGCCAAGCGGACCTAAGCACAGATACGCAGTATTTT. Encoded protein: CASSQADLSTDTQYF.

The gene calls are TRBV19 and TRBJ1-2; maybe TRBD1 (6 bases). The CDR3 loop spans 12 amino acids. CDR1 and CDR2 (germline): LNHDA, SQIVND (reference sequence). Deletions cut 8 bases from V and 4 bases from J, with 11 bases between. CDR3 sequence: CASWGASYGYTF. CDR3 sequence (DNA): TGTGCCAGTTGGGGGGCTTCCTATGGCTACACCTTC.

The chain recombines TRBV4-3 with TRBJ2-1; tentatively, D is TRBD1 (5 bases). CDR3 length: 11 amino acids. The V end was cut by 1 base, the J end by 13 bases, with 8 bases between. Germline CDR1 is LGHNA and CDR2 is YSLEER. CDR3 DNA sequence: TGCGCCAGCAGCCAAGGGGGCGTTCAGTTCTTC. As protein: CASSQGGVQFF.

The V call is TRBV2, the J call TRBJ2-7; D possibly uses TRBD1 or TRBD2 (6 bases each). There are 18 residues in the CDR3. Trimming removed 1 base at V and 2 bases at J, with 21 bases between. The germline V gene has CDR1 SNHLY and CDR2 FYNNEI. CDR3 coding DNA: TGTGCCAGCAGTGAAGTGGGGGGCGGGAAAGACTACACCTACGAGCAGTACTTC. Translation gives CASSEVGGGKDYTYEQYF.

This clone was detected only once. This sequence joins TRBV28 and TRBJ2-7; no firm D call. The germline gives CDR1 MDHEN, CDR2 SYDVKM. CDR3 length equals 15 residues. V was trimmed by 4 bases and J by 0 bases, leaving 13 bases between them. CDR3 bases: TGTGCCAGCAGTTCTGTGTATAACCCCTCCTACGAGCAGTACTTC. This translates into CASSSVYNPSYEQYF.

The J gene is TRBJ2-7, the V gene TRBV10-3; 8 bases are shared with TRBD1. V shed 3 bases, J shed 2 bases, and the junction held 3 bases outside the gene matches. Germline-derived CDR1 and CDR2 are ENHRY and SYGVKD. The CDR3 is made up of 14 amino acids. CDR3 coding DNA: TGTGCCATCAGTGACCGGGACAGGACCTACGAGCAGTACTTC. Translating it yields CAISDRDRTYEQYF.

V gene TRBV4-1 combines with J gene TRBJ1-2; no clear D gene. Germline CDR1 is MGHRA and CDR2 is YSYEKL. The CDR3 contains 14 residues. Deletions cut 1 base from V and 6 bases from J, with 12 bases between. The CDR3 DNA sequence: TGCGCCAGCAGCCAAGGCAGCCAAGGTCATGGCTACACCTTC. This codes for CASSQGSQGHGYTF.

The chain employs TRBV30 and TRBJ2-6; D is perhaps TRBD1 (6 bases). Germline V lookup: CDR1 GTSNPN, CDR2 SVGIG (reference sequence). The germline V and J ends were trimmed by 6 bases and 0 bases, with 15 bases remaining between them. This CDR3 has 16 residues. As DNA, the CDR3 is TGTGCCTGCCCAGGGACACGCGACTCTGGGGCCAACGTCCTGACTTTC. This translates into CACPGTRDSGANVLTF.

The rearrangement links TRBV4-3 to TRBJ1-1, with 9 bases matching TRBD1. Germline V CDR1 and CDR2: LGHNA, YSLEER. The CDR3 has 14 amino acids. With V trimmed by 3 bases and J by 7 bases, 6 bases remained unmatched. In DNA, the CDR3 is TGCGCCAGCAGCCATTCTACAGGGGGCATTGAAGCTTTCTTT. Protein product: CASSHSTGGIEAFF.

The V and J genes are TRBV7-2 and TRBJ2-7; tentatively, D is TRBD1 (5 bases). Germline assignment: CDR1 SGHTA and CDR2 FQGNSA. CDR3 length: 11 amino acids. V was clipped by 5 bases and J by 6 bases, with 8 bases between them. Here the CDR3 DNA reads TGTGCCAGCAGCCTGGGGCTCGAGCAGTACTTC. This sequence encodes CASSLGLEQYF.

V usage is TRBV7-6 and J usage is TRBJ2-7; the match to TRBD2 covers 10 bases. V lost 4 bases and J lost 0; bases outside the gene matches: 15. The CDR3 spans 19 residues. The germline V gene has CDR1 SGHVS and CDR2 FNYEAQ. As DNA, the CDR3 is TGTGCCAGCAGCTCGACTAGCGGGTCGCCCCCGACTAACTCCTACGAGCAGTACTTC. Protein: CASSSTSGSPPTNSYEQYF.

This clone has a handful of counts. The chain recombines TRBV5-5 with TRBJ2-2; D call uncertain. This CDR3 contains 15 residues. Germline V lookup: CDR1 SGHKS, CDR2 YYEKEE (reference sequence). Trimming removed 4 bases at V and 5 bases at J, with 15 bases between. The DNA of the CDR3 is TGTGCCAGCAGCCAGGAAAGAATCAGGACCGGGGAGCTGTTTTTT. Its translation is CASSQERIRTGELFF.

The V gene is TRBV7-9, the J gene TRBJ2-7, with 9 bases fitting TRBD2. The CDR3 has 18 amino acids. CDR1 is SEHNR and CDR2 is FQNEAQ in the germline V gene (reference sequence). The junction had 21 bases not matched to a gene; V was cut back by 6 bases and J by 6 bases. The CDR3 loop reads CASSLRGSGRFVIGEQYF. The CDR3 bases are TGTGCCAGCAGTTTACGTGGTAGCGGGAGATTCGTCATAGGCGAGCAGTACTTC.

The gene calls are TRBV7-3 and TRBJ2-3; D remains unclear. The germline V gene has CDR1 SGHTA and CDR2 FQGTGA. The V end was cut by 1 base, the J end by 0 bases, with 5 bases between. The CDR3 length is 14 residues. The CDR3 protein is CASSLSRSTDTQYF. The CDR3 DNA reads TGTGCCAGCAGCTTAAGCCGGAGCACAGATACGCAGTATTTT.

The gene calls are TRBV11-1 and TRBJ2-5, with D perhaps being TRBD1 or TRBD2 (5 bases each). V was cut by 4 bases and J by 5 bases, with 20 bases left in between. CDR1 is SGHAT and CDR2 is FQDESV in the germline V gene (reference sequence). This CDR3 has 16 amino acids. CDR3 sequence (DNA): TGTGCCAGCAGCTCTAGGGGTACTAGGCACACGGAGACCCAGTACTTC. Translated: CASSSRGTRHTETQYF.

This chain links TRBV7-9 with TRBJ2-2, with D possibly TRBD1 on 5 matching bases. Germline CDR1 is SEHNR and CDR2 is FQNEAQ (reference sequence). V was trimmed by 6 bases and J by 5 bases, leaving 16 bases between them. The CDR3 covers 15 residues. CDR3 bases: TGTGCCAGCAGTTCACCGCTAGGGGCTACCGGGGAGCTGTTTTTT. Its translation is CASSSPLGATGELFF.

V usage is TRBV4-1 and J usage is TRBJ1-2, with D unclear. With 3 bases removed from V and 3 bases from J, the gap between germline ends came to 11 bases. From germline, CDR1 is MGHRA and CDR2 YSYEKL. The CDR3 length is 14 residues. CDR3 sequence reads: CASSQSRADYGYTF. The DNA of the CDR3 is TGCGCCAGCAGCCAGAGCCGTGCAGACTATGGCTACACCTTC.

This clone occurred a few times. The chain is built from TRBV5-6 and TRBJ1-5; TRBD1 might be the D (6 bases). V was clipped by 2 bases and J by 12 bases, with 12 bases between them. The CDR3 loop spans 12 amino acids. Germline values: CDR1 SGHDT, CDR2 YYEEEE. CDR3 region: CASSFLQGFQHF. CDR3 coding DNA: TGTGCCAGCAGCTTCCTACAGGGATTCCAGCATTTT.